This T cell receptor (beta chain) comes out of a study of long-term antiretroviral therapy in people with HIV (dated by TCRdb to the early 2020s). Looking at the study overall: Collection of the earliest samples took place about a decade ahead of the 2015 WHO recommendation for immediate ART, at a time when ART was typically delayed until CD4 counts fell. The cohort contributed roughly 190 cryopreserved PBMC samples from fewer than 35 adults with confirmed HIV infection, collected serially over a mean of 6 years (range 1-12). No cross-contamination during QIAcube processing turned up in test extractions that ran a monoclonal T-cell line alongside approximately 35 polyclonal samples. Of the 25 to 30 participants with HIV, about a dozen were female. Whether ART initiation and durable HIV suppression were associated with changes in peripheral blood TRB repertoire composition and diversity was tested in a retrospective serial study. Study-level results and caveats: Unsorted PBMC were profiled instead of sorted CD4+ and CD8+ T cells because pre-ART samples had limited cell numbers. Samples dated from the mid-2000s to the late 2010s, and the ART regimens used may be less effective than current ones. Because PBMC availability was limited, only the TCR beta chain was sequenced, with no alpha chain pairing. Narrower CDR3 length ranges were observed in HIV repertoires than in controls, and an antigen-experienced repertoire with only a slight naive shift after ART was suggested by the network structure. Starting ART was linked to a significant rise in TRB diversity, yet even after long-term ART the diversity remained significantly lower than in transplant donor controls. Expanded TRB clones identified before ART initiation dominated the repertoire across all time points, though the dominance fluctuated and decreased in many PLHIV after ART. Inferences about post-ART repertoire changes were limited because no data were available on ART adherence, viral resistance or therapy changes.

On this clone: The antigen this receptor binds is unknown. No much larger clone exists at a distance of one base, and base qualities are not known.

Sequencing of the TRB variable region was done with the immunoSEQ hsTCRB v3.0 assay at survey level resolution. The targeted TRB sequencing depth was roughly 40,000-55,000 T-cell genomes per sample. An Illumina MiSeq with a v3 150-cycle kit was used to sequence the pooled TRB libraries. Concerning the study's data processing: Repertoire analysis was performed in R inside a reproducible Nextflow workflow that covered QC, data transformation and analysis. LymphoSeq2, an R package for AIRR-Seq data exploration, was used to implement custom analyses. A handful of samples yielding fewer than 5000 total TRB sequences were excluded, leaving over 150 analyzed HIV repertoires. Among the 170 to 200 retained HIV repertoires, 55 to 65 were collected before ART initiation and 120 to 130 after ART initiation. Repertoires were downsampled to 5000 TRB nucleotide sequences, with summary statistics averaged over 100 downsampling iterations. TRB sequences were retained for analysis only if CDR3 regions of at least seven amino acids were present. Two measures captured diversity: a Shannon entropy-derived clonality score and the Gini coefficient. In the repertoire networks, any two of the top 5000 CDR3 amino acid sequences were linked whenever the two sequences differed by an edit distance of one. For TRB CDR3 amino acid sequences, antigen specificity groups and MHC restriction were predicted with GLIPH2. To flag known associations with CMV, EBV, HIV or tissue antigens, CDR3 amino acid sequences were compared against VDJdb and McPAS-TCR. Pre-ART, post-ART and control groups were compared with Wilcoxon signed-rank tests and Holm-Bonferroni correction. The table was pulled from immuneACCESS by TCRdb, which kept in-frame rearrangements only. Such tables lose some clones; where checked, under half of the loss comes from unresolved V genes, and the rest has no known cause. The D gene and trimming were derived from the DNA, and the V and J assignments and clone size from that table. The sample table holds 15,000 to 20,000 clones, of which roughly 80% were seen once. The biggest ten clones account for 15% of the sample.

Participants were included only if at least one PBMC sample before ART initiation and at least two post-ART samples were available. Every participant with HIV received treatment in the United States of America. Before DNA extraction, cryopreserved samples of 1-10 million PBMC were thawed and then washed. At the time of the earliest PBMC sample for each participant with HIV, ages ranged from roughly 23 to 60 years. Per participant, PBMC samples came from 1-4 timepoints prior to ART initiation and 2-8 timepoints following ART initiation, for a median of 7 samples. For every participant, serial HIV viral load, CD4+ T-cell count, ART history and demographic data were obtained. Genomic DNA was extracted from unsorted PBMC with a Qiagen kit on a QIAcube, processed in batches of 12 samples. The germline V gene (reference sequence) provides CDR1 MNHEY and CDR2 SMNVEV. From the cysteine through the phenylalanine, the CDR3 covers 17 amino acids. The CDR3 DNA has 51 bases and is translated from base 1. Trimming takes 1 base from V and 0 bases from J, and the germline ends sit 14 bases apart.

The sequencing here drew on unsorted PBMCs, taken 2.5 years before starting antiretroviral therapy. This clonotype originated in a woman aged 45-60 years with HIV. The rearrangement combines TRBV27 with TRBJ2-3; a weak D assignment points to TRBD2 (7 bases agree). The CDR3 reads as follows: CASSLYYGGLSTDTQYF. The nucleotide sequence reads as follows: TGTGCCAGCAGTTTATATTACGGGGGGCTTAGCACAGATACGCAGTATTTT.